One and the same sample provided the 14 T cell receptor beta chains below, sequenced in a study of shared clonotypes between healthy human individuals. Libraries were prepared by immunoSEQ multiplex PCR; TCRdb keeps only in-frame clonotypes and omits some of them. This sample has 2 million to 2.5 million clones, with 85% to 95% found just once. What was sequenced was naive CD4+ T cells from PBMCs. Subset denoted: CD45RA+ positively selected. Every receptor here comes from a man younger than 30 in good health. Some clones in this sample may be carry-over from other donors' samples.

Here the CDR3 DNA reads TGTGCCAGCAACTTACAGGAGAACACTGAAGCTTTCTTT. Translating it yields CASNLQENTEAFF. The chain employs TRBV28 and TRBJ1-1; a weak D match, TRBD1 (5 bases). V was pared by 7 bases and J by 1 base, with 10 bases between. The CDR3 has 13 amino acids. Germline CDR1 MDHEN, CDR2 SYDVKM.

The rearrangement uses TRBV28 and TRBJ2-7; 9 bases agree with TRBD2. CDR3 size: 15 residues. V dropped 3 bases and J dropped 6; count of bases not matched to a gene: 9. The V gene's germline CDR1 is MDHEN and CDR2 SYDVKM. The CDR3 spells CASSLTGGRAFEQYF. The CDR3 bases are TGTGCCAGCAGTTTGACAGGCGGGAGGGCTTTCGAGCAGTACTTC.

This sequence joins TRBV9 and TRBJ2-5; TRBD2 matches at 9 bases. The ends lost 3 bases at V and 5 bases at J; junction bases unmatched: 5. Germline CDR1 is SGDLS and CDR2 is YYNGEE. This CDR3 comprises 14 residues. In nucleotides, the CDR3 is TGTGCCAGCAGCGCGAAGCGGGAGGTGGAGACCCAGTACTTC. It translates to CASSAKREVETQYF.

The gene calls are TRBV2 and TRBJ2-5, with TRBD2 as a possible D gene (5 bases). Trimming removed 2 bases at V and 7 bases at J, with 17 bases between. The CDR3 runs to 15 residues. Germline V CDR1 and CDR2: SNHLY, FYNNEI. The CDR3 is CASSERRLGFGTQYF. As DNA, the CDR3 is TGTGCCAGCAGTGAAAGGAGGCTGGGGTTCGGGACCCAGTACTTC. The whole variable domain, remainder taken from reference TRBV2 and TRBJ2-5, is EPEVTQTPSHQVTQMGQEVILRCVPISNHLYFYWYRQILGQKVEFLVSFYNNEISEKSEIFDDQFSVERPDGSNFTLKIRSTKLEDSAMYFCASSERRLGFGTQYFGPGTRLLVL.

The V and J genes are TRBV28 and TRBJ1-1; no clear D. V shed 3 bases and J shed 6 bases, with 8 bases lying between them. This CDR3 has 12 residues. CDR1 and CDR2 from the germline V gene are MDHEN and SYDVKM. The CDR3 coding sequence is TGTGCCAGCAGTTTTAGGGAACCTGAAGCTTTCTTT. Residues: CASSFREPEAFF.

This chain links TRBV10-3 with TRBJ2-1; TRBD1 matches at 10 bases. The V gene end was trimmed by 2 bases and the J gene end by 3 bases; junction bases not matched to a gene: 7. The CDR3 extends over 17 amino acids. Germline CDR1 is ENHRY and CDR2 is SYGVKD. As DNA, the CDR3 is TGTGCCATCAGTGAGGCGACAGGGACAGGGGTCTACAATGAGCAGTTCTTC. It is translated as CAISEATGTGVYNEQFF.

This clone was observed once. The chain uses TRBV27 and TRBJ1-2; maybe TRBD1 (6 bases). In germline, CDR1 is MNHEY, CDR2 SMNVEV (reference sequence). Trimming took 5 bases from V and 4 from J, leaving 11 bases between them. The CDR3 is 13 amino acids. CDR3 DNA sequence: TGTGCCAGCAGTCCAACAGGGATCTATGGCTACACCTTC. Translated: CASSPTGIYGYTF.

V and J are TRBV15 and TRBJ2-5; a weak D match, TRBD1 (6 bases). Germline lookup yields CDR1 LNHNV and CDR2 YYDKDF (reference sequence). The CDR3 is 16 amino acids. V gave up 3 bases and J gave up 5 bases, with 19 bases separating them. CDR3 region: CATSSRNTGLRETQYF. The CDR3 DNA reads as TGTGCCACCAGCAGCAGAAATACAGGGCTCCGGGAGACCCAGTACTTC.

For this clone: Other DNA sequences in this sample translate to the same CDR3. The chain carries TRBV7-9 and TRBJ1-5; 8 positions match TRBD1. This CDR3 is 16 amino acids long. In germline, CDR1 is SEHNR, CDR2 FQNEAQ (reference sequence). The V segment lost 1 base and the J segment 0 bases; nucleotides outside the gene matches: 2. In DNA form, the CDR3 reads TGTGCCAGCAGCTTAGGGACAGGGAATAGCAATCAGCCCCAGCATTTT. This gives the protein CASSLGTGNSNQPQHF. Complete variable domain (other parts from reference TRBV7-9 and TRBJ1-5): DTGVSQNPRHKITKRGQNVTFRCDPISEHNRLYWYRQTLGQGPEFLTYFQNEAQLEKSRLLSDRFSAERPKGSFSTLEIQRTEQGDSAMYLCASSLGTGNSNQPQHFGDGTRLSIL.

The rearrangement joins TRBV25-1 to TRBJ2-1; D is uncertain. Germline assignment: CDR1 MGHDK and CDR2 SYGVNS. Trimming cost V 1 base and J 0 bases, with 10 bases left between them. The CDR3 covers 16 residues. CDR3 amino acids: CASSEWVGSSYNEQFF. The CDR3 nucleotides are TGTGCCAGCAGTGAATGGGTCGGCAGCTCCTACAATGAGCAGTTCTTC.

This chain uses TRBV5-6 with TRBJ2-2; D is unclear. Trimming cost V 2 bases and J 3 bases, with 8 bases left between them. This CDR3 comprises 14 residues. Germline CDR1 reads SGHDT; CDR2 reads YYEEEE. In nucleotides, the CDR3 is TGTGCCAGCAGCTTTAAACTCCACACCGGGGAGCTGTTTTTT. Its protein product is CASSFKLHTGELFF.

The DNA for the CDR3 is TGTACCCGGGACAGGGGGCGGGACACTGAAGCTTTCTTT. Its protein product is CTRDRGRDTEAFF. This chain connects TRBV2 to TRBJ1-1; 12 bases fit TRBD1. Looked up from germline, CDR1 is SNHLY and CDR2 is FYNNEI. The CDR3 is made up of 13 amino acids.

This clone was seen only a few times. This rearrangement joins TRBV7-9 to TRBJ1-1; D is possibly TRBD1 (6 bases). The CDR3 has 16 residues. Germline values: CDR1 SEHNR, CDR2 FQNEAQ (reference sequence). V shed 1 base and J shed 4 bases, with 16 bases lying between them. Written as DNA, the CDR3 is TGTGCCAGCAGCTTAGTACCGGGGCAGGGGTCCACTGAAGCTTTCTTT. Its translation: CASSLVPGQGSTEAFF.

This chain connects TRBV29-1 to TRBJ1-2; D unresolved. CDR1 SQVTM and CDR2 ANQGSEA come from the germline V gene. The CDR3 is 9 amino acids. V dropped 5 bases and J dropped 6 bases, with 4 bases sitting between them. DNA for the CDR3: TGCAGCGTTTGGGATGGCTACACCTTC. Translating gives CSVWDGYTF.